This TCR beta chain was observed in a study of T cells expressing NK-cell markers. Across the study: Repertoire data for TCR beta were derived from sorted T cells (CD3+CD56+NKG2C+, CD3+CD56+NKG2C- and CD3+CD56-NKG2C+). There were seven HCMV-seropositive donors and one seronegative donor among the eight sequenced. Study-wide points: Dominant NKG2C+ clonotypes in roughly 6 donors made up about 1.0-7.0% of CD8+ T cells.

Turning to this clonotype: Its antigen is unidentified.

TCRdb reprocessed the 5' RACE reads, keeping one entry per CDR3 protein, no DNA. Here the sample table reports about 460,000 distinct CDR3 sequences. This CDR3 has 18 amino acids. In germline, CDR1 is MNHNS, CDR2 SASEGT. This clonotype originated in a woman between 50 and 59 years old in good health. Material for sequencing was blood T cells: a sorted CD56 or NKG2C T cell subset, CD4+ or CD8+ T cells, or bulk PBMC T cells (not recorded which). V usage is TRBV6-1 and J usage is TRBJ2-2; TCRdb proposes TRBD2, but this gene call is untestable without DNA. The CDR3 region is CASSPRLAGGANTGELFF.